A selection of T cell receptor beta chains follows, all from one sample in a study of post-analysis software for immune sequencing data. TCRdb analysed the PCR reads with MiXCR anew, one entry per CDR3 protein. The repertoire holds more than 450,000 distinct CDR3 sequences, about 44% seen once, with around 1.7% in the top ten. Source material: blood. The receptor set was obtained from a girl aged 10-17 years with multiple sclerosis. Each CDR3 is given with its conserved first and last residue. The D gene is left open where the match is weak. Not every row has a clone size; where given, it reads once, few, many or a size class.

D	size	length	V	J	DNA	CDR3
NA	NA	13	TRBV2	TRBJ2-3	TGTGCCAGCGTAGGACAAGGCACAGATACGCAGTATTTT	CASVGQGTDTQYF
NA	NA	15	TRBV7-9	TRBJ2-6	TGTGCCAGCAGCCCGGGAAGCTCTGGGGCCAGCGTCCTGACTTTC	CASSPGSSGASVLTF
NA	few	12	TRBV29-1	TRBJ1-1	TGCAGCGTTGAAGATCTCAATGACTGGGCTTTCTTT	CSVEDLNDWAFF
TRBD1	NA	16	TRBV20-1	TRBJ2-1	TGCAGTGCTGTTCCGGGGGACAGGCGATCCTACAATGAGCAGTTCTTC	CSAVPGDRRSYNEQFF
NA	few	16	TRBV4-1	TRBJ2-1	TGCGCCAGCAGCCATCACGATACAGGGTCCTACAATGAGCAGTTCTTC	CASSHHDTGSYNEQFF
TRBD1	many	13	TRBV20-1	TRBJ2-7	TGCAGTGCTGTACAGGGGGGATTGGGGGAGCAGTACTTC	CSAVQGGLGEQYF
NA	NA	16	TRBV6-5	TRBJ1-2	TGTGCCACCAAGGGAGGTATGGGCGAGGCGGACTATGGCTACACCTTC	CATKGGMGEADYGYTF
NA	NA	13	TRBV7-8	TRBJ2-7	TGTGCCAGCAGCTTACAGGTGACCTACGAGCAGTACTTC	CASSLQVTYEQYF
NA	many	12	TRBV29-1	TRBJ2-3	TGCAGCGTTGTTGAAGGGGCAGATACGCAGTATTTT	CSVVEGADTQYF
NA	NA	16	TRBV24-1	TRBJ2-7	TGTGCCACCAGTGATGGGGACTCCCGACTGACTAACGAGCAGTACTTC	CATSDGDSRLTNEQYF
NA	NA	15	TRBV9	TRBJ1-1	TGTGCCAGCAGCGTAGGACAGGTGAAGAACACTGAAGCTTTCTTT	CASSVGQVKNTEAFF
NA	NA	13	TRBV12-3/TRBV12-4	TRBJ2-7	TGTGCCAGCAGTTTTGGGGGCCCAGGCGAGCAGTACTTC	CASSFGGPGEQYF
NA	few	13	TRBV27	TRBJ2-5	TGTGCCAGCAGTTTAGGCGGTCTGGGGACCCAGTACTTC	CASSLGGLGTQYF
NA	few	16	TRBV3-1	TRBJ2-3	TGTGCCAGCAGCCAAGGGACCACAGCCTCTAAGGATACGCAGTATTTT	CASSQGTTASKDTQYF
NA	few	14	TRBV5-4	TRBJ1-2	TGTGCCAGCAGCGACCTTGGACAGAGCTATGGCTACACCTTC	CASSDLGQSYGYTF
NA	few	14	TRBV20-1	TRBJ2-5	TGCAGTGCTCCGGCCGGGCAGATTAAAGAGACCCAGTACTTC	CSAPAGQIKETQYF
NA	few	14	TRBV6-1	TRBJ2-3	TGTGCCAGCAGGGCTTCTCCTAGCACAGATACGCAGTATTTT	CASRASPSTDTQYF
TRBD2	NA	16	TRBV7-2	TRBJ2-3	TGTGCCAGCAGAATTACTAGCGGGGTTAGCACAGATACGCAGTATTTT	CASRITSGVSTDTQYF
TRBD2	few	19	TRBV6-2/TRBV6-3	TRBJ2-7	TGTGCCAGCAGTCATCTCTCGCCAATTCGACTAGCGGGACCCTACGAGCAGTACTTC	CASSHLSPIRLAGPYEQYF
TRBD2	NA	14	TRBV20-1	TRBJ2-5	TGCAGTGCAGGACTAGCGGGAGCTGGAGAGACCCAGTACTTC	CSAGLAGAGETQYF
NA	few	15	TRBV5-5	TRBJ2-1	TGTGCCAGCAGCTTGGATGGGGGGCGCGTAGCTGAGCAGTTCTTC	CASSLDGGRVAEQFF
NA	NA	16	TRBV3-1	TRBJ2-7	TGTGCCAGCAGCCAAGATAGGCAGTTCCGATCCTACGAGCAGTACTTC	CASSQDRQFRSYEQYF
NA	few	14	TRBV20-1	TRBJ2-5	TGCAGTGCCCCGGAGCAGTTTGCAAAAGAGACCCAGTACTTC	CSAPEQFAKETQYF
TRBD2	NA	11	TRBV20-1	TRBJ2-7	TGCAGTGCTGGGACTAGGTGGGAGCAGTACTTC	CSAGTRWEQYF
NA	NA	15	TRBV4-2	TRBJ2-5	TGTGCCAGCAGCCAAGATCGGACCGAGGCGGAGACCCAGTACTTC	CASSQDRTEAETQYF
NA	NA	16	TRBV6-5	TRBJ2-5	TGTGCCAGCAGTTACTCGGGGGTGGCGATCGGAGAGACCCAGTACTTC	CASSYSGVAIGETQYF
NA	NA	13	TRBV29-1	TRBJ1-5	TGCAGCGTTGGGAGGGGTATCAATCAGCCCCAGCATTTT	CSVGRGINQPQHF
TRBD1	NA	15	TRBV6-5	TRBJ1-1	TGTGCCAGCAGTTACGGGACAGGGATCCACACTGAAGCTTTCTTT	CASSYGTGIHTEAFF
NA	NA	14	TRBV25-1	TRBJ2-5	TGTGCCAGCAGCCGCAGGGTCAGAGGAGAGACCCAGTACTTC	CASSRRVRGETQYF
NA	NA	14	TRBV25-1	TRBJ2-1	TGTGCCAGCAGTCCTTTACGGAGTTGTAGTGAGCAGTTCTTC	CASSPLRSCSEQFF
NA	NA	12	TRBV12-3/TRBV12-4	TRBJ2-7	TGTGCCAGCAGTTTCGATCCGACCGGCCAGTACTTC	CASSFDPTGQYF
NA	many	18	TRBV4-1	TRBJ2-7	TGCGCCAGCAGCCAAGATCTTTCTCTAGTCCTACCCTCCTACGAGCAGTACTTC	CASSQDLSLVLPSYEQYF
NA	NA	14	TRBV11-2	TRBJ2-7	TGTGCCAGCAGCTTCGGGGGCCCCCTTGGCGAGCAGTACTTC	CASSFGGPLGEQYF
NA	NA	15	TRBV3-1	TRBJ1-2	TGTGCCAGCAGCCAAGACTGGACACCAAACTATGGCTACACCTTC	CASSQDWTPNYGYTF
NA	NA	14	TRBV3-1	TRBJ2-3	TGTGCCAGCAGCCAAAAAGGGGTACAGAATACGCAGTATTTT	CASSQKGVQNTQYF
NA	NA	15	TRBV7-3	TRBJ2-1	TGTGCCAGCAGCTTAACAGGCCCAGTAGGCAATGAGCAGTTCTTC	CASSLTGPVGNEQFF
NA	NA	16	TRBV4-1	TRBJ1-2	TGCGCCAGCAGCCCCGCTGCTTCCTCGATGAACTATGGCTACACCTTC	CASSPAASSMNYGYTF
NA	NA	16	TRBV6-6	TRBJ2-5	TGTGCCAGCAGCTCAAACTCCCTTCCCTTCAAAGAGACCCAGTACTTC	CASSSNSLPFKETQYF
NA	few	15	TRBV11-2	TRBJ1-2	TGTGCCAGCAGCTTAATACGGGGGGCGGACTATGGCTACACCTTC	CASSLIRGADYGYTF
NA	NA	16	TRBV12-3/TRBV12-4	TRBJ1-2	TGTGCCAGCAGCTTCGACAGCCTCCAGATTAACTATGGCTACACCTTC	CASSFDSLQINYGYTF
NA	NA	15	TRBV28	TRBJ1-5	TGTGCCAGCAGTTTAGGAAGCCCTGGAGGTCAGCCCCAGCATTTT	CASSLGSPGGQPQHF
NA	NA	14	TRBV20-1	TRBJ1-2	TGCAGTGCTCCTCTGACAGGAGCTAACTATGGCTACACCTTC	CSAPLTGANYGYTF
TRBD2	NA	16	TRBV5-6	TRBJ2-3	TGTGCCAGCAGCTTGGGAGCGGGGGGGCGAGTGAATACGCAGTATTTT	CASSLGAGGRVNTQYF
TRBD1	NA	15	TRBV27	TRBJ1-1	TGTGCCAGCAGCCTTACGGACAGGAGGACCACTGAAGCTTTCTTT	CASSLTDRRTTEAFF
TRBD1	NA	17	TRBV6-5	TRBJ2-3	TGTGCCAGCAGTTACCGAAACAGGGGGGTGTACGCAGATACGCAGTATTTT	CASSYRNRGVYADTQYF
TRBD1	NA	18	TRBV27	TRBJ2-4	TGTGCCAGCAGTCGACTCGGGACAGGGGTTTTATCCAAAAACATTCAGTACTTC	CASSRLGTGVLSKNIQYF
TRBD1	NA	14	TRBV12-3/TRBV12-4	TRBJ2-7	TGTGCCAGCACGGGACAGGGGATATCCTACGAGCAGTACTTC	CASTGQGISYEQYF
TRBD2	NA	14	TRBV20-1	TRBJ2-7	TGCAGTGCTAGTAGCCAGCGGGAGGGCCTGGGGCAGTACTTC	CSASSQREGLGQYF
NA	NA	12	TRBV2	TRBJ2-1	TGTGCCAGCAGTGACAACTACAATGAGCAGTTCTTC	CASSDNYNEQFF
NA	NA	14	TRBV20-1	TRBJ1-6	TGCAGTGCTTCCCCGGGGCAGGGGAATTCACCCCTCCACTTT	CSASPGQGNSPLHF
NA	NA	13	TRBV20-1	TRBJ1-1	TGCAGTGCTCGAGAGGGACGGGACACTGAAGCTTTCTTT	CSAREGRDTEAFF
NA	NA	14	TRBV9	TRBJ2-6	TGTGCCAGCAGCGTAGGGGATGGGGCCAACGTCCTGACTTTC	CASSVGDGANVLTF
TRBD2	few	13	TRBV10-2	TRBJ2-5	TGCGCCAGCACCGACGGGAGGGGAGAGACCCAGTACTTC	CASTDGRGETQYF
TRBD1	NA	16	TRBV6-1	TRBJ2-7	TGTGCCAGCAGTGCCCCTCGGACAGGGAATCTCTACGAGCAGTACTTC	CASSAPRTGNLYEQYF
NA	NA	15	TRBV7-3	TRBJ2-5	TGTGCCAGCAGCTTAACTCCAAGTCAGGGGGAGACCCAGTACTTC	CASSLTPSQGETQYF
NA	NA	15	TRBV5-1	TRBJ1-5	TGCGCCTACGGGGGGGGACGGTGGAGCAATCAGCCCCAGCATTTT	CAYGGGRWSNQPQHF
TRBD1	NA	13	TRBV20-1	TRBJ1-2	TGCAGTGCTCGCGGACAGGAAAACTATGGCTACACCTTC	CSARGQENYGYTF
NA	NA	16	TRBV4-2	TRBJ2-5	TGTGCCAGCAGCCAAGATGGTGGGCTAGCGCAAGAGACCCAGTACTTC	CASSQDGGLAQETQYF
NA	NA	15	TRBV5-5	TRBJ2-7	TGTGCCAGCAGCTTGGCAGGCGGCGGACGCCACGAGCAGTACTTC	CASSLAGGGRHEQYF